A single sample gave rise to the 2 T cell receptor beta chains below, sequenced in a study of technical replicates of blood from four donors. The data were produced by immunoSEQ multiplex PCR, yet TCRdb's version contains in-frame clones alone and is incomplete. The table shows roughly 50,000 clones, with 90% to 95% occurring only once. The specimen sequenced was PBMCs. The receptors were gathered from a human donor in good health. Some clones in this sample may be carry-over from other donors' samples.

The chain's CDR3 is CASSQVGEAQYF. CDR3 DNA: TGCGCCAGCAGCCAAGTGGGCGAAGCCCAGTACTTC. The V and J genes are TRBV4-1 and TRBJ2-5; D gene unclear. Trimming left V 1 base short and J 9 bases short, with 9 bases between. Germline values: CDR1 MGHRA, CDR2 YSYEKL. The CDR3 length is 12 residues.

The chain recombines TRBV7-6 with TRBJ2-2; TRBD2 aligns across 7 bases. Germline lookup yields CDR1 SGHVS and CDR2 FNYEAQ. The V and J ends lost 1 base and 5 bases, in that order; junction bases with no gene match: 10. The CDR3 loop spans 17 amino acids. For the CDR3, the DNA is TGTGCCAGCAGCTTAGATACACTAGCGATTAAAACCGGGGAGCTGTTTTTT. Translating gives CASSLDTLAIKTGELFF. Supplemented by reference TRBV7-6 and TRBJ2-2, the full variable domain reads GAGVSQSPRYKVTKRGQDVALRCDPISGHVSLYWYRQALGQGPEFLTYFNYEAQQDKSGLPNDRFSAERPEGSISTLTIQRTEQRDSAMYRCASSLDTLAIKTGELFFGEGSRLTVL.